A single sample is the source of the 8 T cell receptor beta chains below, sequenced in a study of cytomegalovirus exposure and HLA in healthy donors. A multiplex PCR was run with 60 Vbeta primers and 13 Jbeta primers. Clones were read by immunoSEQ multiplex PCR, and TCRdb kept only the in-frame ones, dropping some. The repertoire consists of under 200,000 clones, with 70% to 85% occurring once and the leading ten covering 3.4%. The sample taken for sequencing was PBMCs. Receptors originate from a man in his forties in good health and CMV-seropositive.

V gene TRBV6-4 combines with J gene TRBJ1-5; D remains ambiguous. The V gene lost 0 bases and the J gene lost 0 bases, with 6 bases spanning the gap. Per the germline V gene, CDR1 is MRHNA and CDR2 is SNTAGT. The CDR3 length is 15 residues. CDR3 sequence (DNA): TGTGCCAGCAGTGACTCAGAGGATAGCAATCAGCCCCAGCATTTT. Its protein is CASSDSEDSNQPQHF.

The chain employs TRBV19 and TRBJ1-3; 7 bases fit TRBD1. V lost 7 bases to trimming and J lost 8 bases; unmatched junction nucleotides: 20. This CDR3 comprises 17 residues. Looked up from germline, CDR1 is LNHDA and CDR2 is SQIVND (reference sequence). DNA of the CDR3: TGTGCCAGTACCTCTAAGGGGGGACAGAGGTGGGGAGACACCATATATTTT. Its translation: CASTSKGGQRWGDTIYF.

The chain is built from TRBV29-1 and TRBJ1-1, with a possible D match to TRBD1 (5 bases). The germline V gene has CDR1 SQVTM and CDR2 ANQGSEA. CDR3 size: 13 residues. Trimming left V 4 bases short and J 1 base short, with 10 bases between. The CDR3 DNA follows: TGCAGCGTTGCCGACAGACAGAACACTGAAGCTTTCTTT. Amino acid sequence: CSVADRQNTEAFF.

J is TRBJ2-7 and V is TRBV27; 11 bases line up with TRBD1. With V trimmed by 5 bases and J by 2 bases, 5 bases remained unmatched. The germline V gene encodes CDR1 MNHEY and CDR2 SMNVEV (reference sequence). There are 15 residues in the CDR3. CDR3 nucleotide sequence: TGTGCCAGCAGTCATTGGACAGGGGGCCCCTACGAGCAGTACTTC. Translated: CASSHWTGGPYEQYF.

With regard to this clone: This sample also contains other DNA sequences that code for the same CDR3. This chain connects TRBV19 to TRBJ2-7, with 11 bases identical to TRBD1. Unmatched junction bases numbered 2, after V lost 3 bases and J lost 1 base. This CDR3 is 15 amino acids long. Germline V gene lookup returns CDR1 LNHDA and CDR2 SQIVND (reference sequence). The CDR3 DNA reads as TGTGCCAGTAGTATCGGGACAGGGGGATCCTACGAGCAGTACTTC. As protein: CASSIGTGGSYEQYF.

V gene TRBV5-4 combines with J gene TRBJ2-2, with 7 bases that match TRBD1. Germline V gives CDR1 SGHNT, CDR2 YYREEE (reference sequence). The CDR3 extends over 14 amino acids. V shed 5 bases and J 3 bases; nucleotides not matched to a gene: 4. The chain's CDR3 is CASRRGQDTGELFF. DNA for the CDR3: TGTGCCAGCAGGAGGGGGCAGGACACCGGGGAGCTGTTTTTT.

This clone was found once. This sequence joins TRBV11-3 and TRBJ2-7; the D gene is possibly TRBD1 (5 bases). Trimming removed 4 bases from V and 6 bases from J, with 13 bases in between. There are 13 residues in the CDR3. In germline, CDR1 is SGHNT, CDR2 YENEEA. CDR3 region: CASSSQGETEQYF. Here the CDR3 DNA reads TGTGCCAGCAGCTCTCAGGGTGAGACCGAGCAGTACTTC.

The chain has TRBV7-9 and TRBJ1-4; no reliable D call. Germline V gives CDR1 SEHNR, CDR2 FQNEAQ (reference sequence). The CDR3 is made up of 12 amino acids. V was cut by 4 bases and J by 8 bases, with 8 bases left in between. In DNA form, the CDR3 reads TGTGCCAGCAGCTCCTATAGCGAAAAACTGTTTTTT. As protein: CASSSYSEKLFF.